This T cell receptor beta chain was profiled in a study of control samples from healthy donors and cancer patients. Sequenced by immunoSEQ multiplex PCR; TCRdb stores in-frame clones only, minus some. The sample has around 200,000 clones, 91% seen once; the top ten hold about 1.6%. The V end lost 6 bases, the J end lost 3 bases, and 6 bases lay between the germline ends. The CDR3 contains 11 residues. This clonotype was sampled from a woman in her 30s in good health. The material sequenced was blood. This sequence joins TRBV12-3 or TRBV12-4 and TRBJ2-7; D is perhaps TRBD1 (6 bases). The CDR3 region has the DNA TGTGCCAGCAGACAGGGCTACGAGCAGTACTTC. Protein product: CASRQGYEQYF.